The 17 T cell receptor beta chains presented below share a single source sample, sequenced in a study of cytomegalovirus exposure and HLA in healthy donors. PCR involved 60 Vbeta and 13 Jbeta primers. Assay used: immunoSEQ multiplex PCR; TCRdb lists only in-frame clones, some missing. The sample records approximately 300,000 clones, roughly 80% being singletons. Sequencing was carried out using PBMCs. All receptors derive from a girl aged 2 to 9 in good health and CMV-seronegative.

This clone was picked up a small number of times. The V and J genes are TRBV27 and TRBJ2-3; D perhaps matches TRBD2 (6 bases). CDR1 and CDR2 (germline): MNHEY, SMNVEV (reference sequence). The V end was cut by 5 bases, the J end by 2 bases, with 17 bases between. The CDR3 length is 16 residues. CDR3 DNA sequence: TGTGCCAGCAGTCCTGGAGCGGGCGGTTTCACAGATACGCAGTATTTT. Translation gives CASSPGAGGFTDTQYF.

This clone came up a few times. This chain connects TRBV7-3 to TRBJ2-1, with TRBD2 identical over 7 bases. The CDR3 is made up of 15 amino acids. V shed 3 bases and J 5 bases; nucleotides not matched to a gene: 7. Germline-derived CDR1 and CDR2 are SGHTA and FQGTGA. CDR3 loop: CASSLSGTINNEQFF. The CDR3 bases are TGTGCCAGCAGCTTGTCCGGGACTATAAACAATGAGCAGTTCTTC.

The chain is built from TRBV5-4 and TRBJ1-5, with a tentative D call TRBD1 (6 bases). This CDR3 comprises 17 residues. Per germline, CDR1 SGHNT and CDR2 YYREEE (reference sequence). The V and J ends lost 3 bases and 0 bases respectively, with 16 bases between them. The CDR3 protein is CASSWGPDGNSNQPQHF. For the CDR3, the DNA is TGTGCCAGCAGCTGGGGGCCGGACGGGAATAGCAATCAGCCCCAGCATTTT.

V usage is TRBV7-9 and J usage is TRBJ2-7, with 9 bases identical to TRBD2. The length of the CDR3 is 16 residues. CDR1 is SEHNR and CDR2 is FQNEAQ in the germline V gene (reference sequence). The V and J ends lost 4 bases and 0 bases, in that order; junction bases with no gene match: 7. The CDR3 sequence is CASSYPSGKTSYEQYF. As DNA, the CDR3 is TGTGCCAGCAGCTACCCTAGCGGGAAGACCTCCTACGAGCAGTACTTC.

The chain joins TRBV27 to TRBJ2-7, with D uncertain. The CDR3 is 15 residues long. Trimming took off 3 bases at V and 0 bases at J, with 12 bases between the two ends. Germline-derived CDR1 and CDR2 are MNHEY and SMNVEV (reference sequence). CDR3 in amino acids: CASSFSYANSYEQYF. The CDR3 DNA is TGTGCCAGCAGTTTCTCCTATGCCAACTCCTACGAGCAGTACTTC.

The chain carries TRBV7-9 and TRBJ2-7; TRBD1 agrees at 10 bases. The CDR3 loop spans 16 amino acids. Germline CDR1 SEHNR, CDR2 FQNEAQ (reference sequence). V shed 5 bases and J 9 bases; nucleotides not matched to a gene: 16. Here the CDR3 DNA reads TGTGCCAGCAGCCCTCGGGACAGGGGACCCACCACGGGGCAGTACTTC. This encodes CASSPRDRGPTTGQYF.

The rearrangement joins TRBV21-1 to TRBJ2-7; the DNA was not compared with TRBD2, the D call given in the table. TRBV21-1 corresponds to a pseudogene. The CDR3 length is 16 residues. CDR3 sequence: CASSKVGLAGPYEQYF. The CDR3 DNA reads TGTGCCAGCAGCAAAGTGGGGCTAGCGGGTCCCTACGAGCAGTACTTC.

The chain's CDR3 is CASSVEGAFSEKLFF. DNA of the CDR3: TGTGCCAGCAGTGTAGAGGGGGCGTTTTCTGAAAAACTGTTTTTT. The gene calls are TRBV6-1 and TRBJ1-4, with TRBD1 matching over 7 bases. The germline gives CDR1 MNHNS, CDR2 SASEGT. The CDR3 totals 15 residues. J lost 7 bases, V lost 4 bases, and 9 bases had no gene match.

V and J are TRBV6-5 and TRBJ2-1, with TRBD2 matching over 7 bases. J was trimmed by 4 bases and V by 7 bases; bases with no gene match: 4. The CDR3 is 13 residues long. Germline lookup yields CDR1 MNHEY and CDR2 SVGAGI. CDR3 residues: CASTSGNYNEQFF. The CDR3 region has the DNA TGTGCCAGCACAAGCGGGAATTACAATGAGCAGTTCTTC.

CDR3 sequence reads: CASSTLAGGLYEQYF. The CDR3 DNA follows: TGTGCCAGCAGCACACTAGCGGGAGGGTTGTACGAGCAGTACTTC. The gene calls are TRBV6-1 and TRBJ2-7, with TRBD2 matching 13 bases. Trimming removed 6 bases from V and 4 bases from J; junction bases left unmatched: 6. Looked up from germline, CDR1 is MNHNS and CDR2 is SASEGT. The CDR3 contains 15 residues.

The chain is built from TRBV7-9 and TRBJ1-2, with D perhaps TRBD1 (6 bases). The V and J ends lost 4 bases and 3 bases respectively, with 12 bases between them. CDR1 is SEHNR, CDR2 FQNEAQ, per germline (reference sequence). The CDR3 is 14 residues long. CDR3 in amino acids: CASSSGGQDYGYTF. As DNA, the CDR3 is TGTGCCAGCAGCTCCGGGGGGCAGGACTATGGCTACACCTTC.

The V and J genes are TRBV7-6 and TRBJ2-7, with TRBD2 matching 12 bases. V gave up 5 bases and J gave up 4 bases; unmatched junction bases: 6. Per the germline V gene, CDR1 is SGHVS and CDR2 is FNYEAQ. This CDR3 contains 15 residues. Here the CDR3 DNA reads TGTGCCAGCAGCCTCCTAGCGGGAGGGCGTTACGAGCAGTACTTC. It encodes CASSLLAGGRYEQYF.

This clone was found once. The V and J genes are TRBV7-8 and TRBJ2-1; TRBD2 is a possible D gene (5 bases). The germline V gene encodes CDR1 SGHVS and CDR2 FQNEAQ. CDR3 length: 17 amino acids. The germline V and J ends were trimmed by 3 bases and 8 bases, with 23 bases remaining between them. CDR3 protein: CASSFPRASSIDDEQFF. The CDR3 DNA reads as TGTGCCAGCAGCTTTCCGAGGGCATCATCAATAGACGATGAGCAGTTCTTC.

The rearrangement links TRBV28 to TRBJ1-4, with D tentatively TRBD1 (6 bases). Germline V gene data show CDR1 as MDHEN and CDR2 as SYDVKM. Between the trimmed V and J ends, which lost 2 bases and 8 bases, there was a span of 15 bases. The CDR3 totals 15 residues. The CDR3 spells CASSLVAGVREKLFF. The CDR3 DNA is TGTGCCAGCAGTTTAGTAGCAGGGGTGAGGGAAAAACTGTTTTTT.

This clone was counted a single time. This rearrangement joins TRBV28 to TRBJ1-3; TRBD1 is a possible D gene (5 bases). Deletions cut 6 bases from V and 1 base from J, with 13 bases between. The CDR3 covers 15 residues. Germline V gene sequence: CDR1 MDHEN, CDR2 SYDVKM. CDR3 DNA sequence: TGTGCCAGCAGCCCCATGGGGGGGTCTGGAAACACCATATATTTT. Translating it yields CASSPMGGSGNTIYF.

The chain recombines TRBV2 with TRBJ2-7; no clear D. CDR3 size: 10 residues. V was cut by 5 bases and J by 6 bases, with 5 bases left in between. Looked up from germline, CDR1 is SNHLY and CDR2 is FYNNEI. CDR3 protein: CASSTVEQYF. The CDR3 nucleotides read TGTGCCAGCAGTACAGTCGAGCAGTACTTC. The full variable domain, rest sourced from reference TRBV2 and TRBJ2-7, is EPEVTQTPSHQVTQMGQEVILRCVPISNHLYFYWYRQILGQKVEFLVSFYNNEISEKSEIFDDQFSVERPDGSNFTLKIRSTKLEDSAMYFCASSTVEQYFGPGTRLTVT.

The V and J genes are TRBV11-2 and TRBJ1-5; 8 nucleotides line up with TRBD1. The ends lost 6 bases at V and 4 bases at J; junction bases unmatched: 8. CDR3 size: 15 residues. Looked up from germline, CDR1 is SGHAT and CDR2 is FQNNGV. The CDR3: CASREGTGPNQPQHF. The CDR3, as DNA: TGTGCCAGCAGAGAGGGGACAGGTCCTAATCAGCCCCAGCATTTT.